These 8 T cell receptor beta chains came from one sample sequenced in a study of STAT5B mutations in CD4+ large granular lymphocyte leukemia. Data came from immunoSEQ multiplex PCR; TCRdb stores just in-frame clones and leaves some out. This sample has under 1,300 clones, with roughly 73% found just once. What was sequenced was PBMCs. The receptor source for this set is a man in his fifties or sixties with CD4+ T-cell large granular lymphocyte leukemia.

The chain's CDR3 is CASSVTSSTEYPNEQFF. The CDR3 DNA reads TGTGCCAGCAGCGTAACTTCTTCGACAGAGTATCCCAATGAGCAGTTCTTC. The chain has TRBV9 and TRBJ2-1; D might be TRBD1 (5 bases). Deletions cut 1 base from V and 6 bases from J, with 20 bases between. CDR3 length equals 17 residues. Germline V CDR1 and CDR2: SGDLS, YYNGEE. Full variable domain (rest looked up from reference TRBV9 and TRBJ2-1): DSGVTQTPKHLITATGQRVTLRCSPRSGDLSVYWYQQSLDQGLQFLIQYYNGEERAKGNILERFSAQQFPDLHSELNLSSLELGDSALYFCASSVTSSTEYPNEQFFGPGTRLTVL.

For the CDR3, the DNA is TGTGCCAGCAGCCCCGAAGGGACGGAAGTTTATGGCTACACCTTC. Translating it yields CASSPEGTEVYGYTF. This chain links TRBV9 with TRBJ1-2; TRBD1 is a possible D gene (5 bases). The germline V gene encodes CDR1 SGDLS and CDR2 YYNGEE. CDR3 size: 15 residues. The V end was cut by 4 bases, the J end by 5 bases, with 18 bases between.

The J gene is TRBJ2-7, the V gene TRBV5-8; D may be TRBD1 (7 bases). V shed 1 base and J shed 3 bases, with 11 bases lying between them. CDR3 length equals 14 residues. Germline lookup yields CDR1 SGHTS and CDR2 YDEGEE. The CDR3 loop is CASSLQGGVYEQYF. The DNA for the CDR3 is TGTGCCAGCAGCTTGCAGGGGGGTGTCTACGAGCAGTACTTC.

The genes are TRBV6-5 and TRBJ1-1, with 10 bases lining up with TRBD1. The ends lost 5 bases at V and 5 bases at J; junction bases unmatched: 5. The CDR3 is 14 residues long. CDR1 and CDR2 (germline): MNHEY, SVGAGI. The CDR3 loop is CASSRQGALTEAFF. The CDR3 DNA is TGTGCCAGCAGTCGACAGGGGGCGTTAACTGAAGCTTTCTTT.

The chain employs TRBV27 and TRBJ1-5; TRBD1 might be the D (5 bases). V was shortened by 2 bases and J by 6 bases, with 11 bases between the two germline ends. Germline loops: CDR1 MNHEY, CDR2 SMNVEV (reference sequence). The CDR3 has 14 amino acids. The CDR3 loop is CASSLSAGIQPQHF. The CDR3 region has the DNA TGTGCCAGCAGTTTAAGTGCAGGGATTCAGCCCCAGCATTTT.

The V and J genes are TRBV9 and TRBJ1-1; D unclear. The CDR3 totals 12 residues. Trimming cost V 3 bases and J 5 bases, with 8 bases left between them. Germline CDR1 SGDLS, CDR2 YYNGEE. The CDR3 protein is CASSAGETEAFF. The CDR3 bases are TGTGCCAGCAGCGCCGGGGAGACTGAAGCTTTCTTT.

In DNA, the CDR3 is TGTGCCAGTAGTATAGATCACGACAGCTTGAACACTGAAGCTTTCTTT. Protein: CASSIDHDSLNTEAFF. This sequence joins TRBV19 and TRBJ1-1; D is perhaps TRBD1 (5 bases). Per germline, CDR1 LNHDA and CDR2 SQIVND (reference sequence). The CDR3 has 16 residues. V was cut by 0 bases and J by 0 bases, with 11 bases left in between. Looking up the rest from reference TRBV19 and TRBJ1-1 gives the full variable domain: DGGITQSPKYLFRKEGQNVTLSCEQNLNHDAMYWYRQDPGQGLRLIYYSQIVNDFQKGDIAEGYSVSREKKESFPLTVTSAQKNPTAFYLCASSIDHDSLNTEAFFGQGTRLTVV.

The CDR3 DNA follows: TGTGCCAGCAGTCCTCCGGGACAGGGTACTCTTGGCTACACCTTC. This sequence encodes CASSPPGQGTLGYTF. V gene TRBV28 combines with J gene TRBJ1-2, with 9 bases that match TRBD1. Germline trimming cut 5 bases from V and 7 bases from J; bases unmatched to any gene: 11. CDR1 is MDHEN and CDR2 is SYDVKM in the germline V gene. The CDR3 is 15 residues long.